This T cell receptor beta chain was recovered during a study of shared clonotypes between healthy human individuals. Regarding this clone: What it binds is unknown.

Terminally differentiated effector memory CD45RA+ cells were excluded from the naive CD8 cells, which were CD45RO-negative and positively selected for CCR7. Those who donated were healthy HIV-negative adults, with no recent acute infections or vaccinations reported. The table came from immunoSEQ multiplex PCR; TCRdb's copy has only in-frame clones and leaves some out. The profile covers hundreds of thousands of clones, with 96% appearing a single time and approximately 0.1% taken by the ten largest. Broader study findings: Relative to clonotypes present in all four donors, those not shared had lower generation probabilities.

The TCR comes from a woman in her 30s in good health. The source material was naive CD8+ T cells sorted from blood.

This CDR3 is CASSVTGELFF. In nucleotides, the CDR3 is TGTGCCAGCAGCGTCACCGGGGAGCTGTTTTTT. This sequence joins TRBV7-9 and TRBJ2-2; D uncertain. CDR3 length: 11 amino acids. The germline V and J ends were trimmed by 5 bases and 4 bases, with 2 bases remaining between them. CDR1 is SEHNR, CDR2 FQNEAQ, per germline (reference sequence).